Listed below are T cell receptor beta chains from one sample, sequenced in a study of T cell responses to AZD1222 COVID-19 vaccine. Libraries were prepared by immunoSEQ multiplex PCR; TCRdb keeps only in-frame clonotypes and omits some of them. The sample consists of more than 150,000 clones, almost 95% of them appearing once. The sequencing here drew on peripheral blood, taken on day 0 of AZD1222 vaccination. Receptors were obtained from an adult in good health. Both conserved end residues are part of each CDR3. D genes are given only for firm matches. Rows may omit the clone size; those that give it use once, few, many or a size class.

j_call,d_call,v_call,clone_size,cdr3_nt,cdr3_aa
TRBJ1-1,NA,TRBV28,NA,TGTGCCAGCAGTTTAGGAGGGGGGAACACTGAAGCTTTCTTT,CASSLGGGNTEAFF
TRBJ1-1,NA,TRBV5-1,NA,TGCGCCAGCAGCGCCGAACCTGGTTCCCTTTCACTCGAAGCTTTCTTT,CASSAEPGSLSLEAFF
TRBJ2-1,TRBD2,TRBV3-1/TRBV3-2,NA,TGTGCCAGCAGCCAAGATCTGCGAGCGGGGTCAGGGCAGTTCTTC,CASSQDLRAGSGQFF
TRBJ2-1,NA,TRBV7-6,NA,TGTGCCAGCAGCTTTACCCCGACAGGAGCGGGCAATGAGCAGTTCTTC,CASSFTPTGAGNEQFF
TRBJ2-2,NA,TRBV7-2,NA,TGTGCCAGCAGTCACGGGGGCCTAACCGGGGAGCTGTTTTTT,CASSHGGLTGELFF
TRBJ1-2,TRBD1,TRBV5-6,NA,TGTGCCAGCAGCGTACAGGGGGGCCTCCACTATGGCTACACCTTC,CASSVQGGLHYGYTF
TRBJ2-1,TRBD2,TRBV3-1/TRBV3-2,NA,TGTGCCAGCAGGCCCCCCGGGACTAGCGGGAGTTGGCATGAGCAGTTCTTC,CASRPPGTSGSWHEQFF
TRBJ1-5,NA,TRBV24-1,NA,TGTGCCACCAGTCTCGGGACGTTTCAGCCCCAGCATTTT,CATSLGTFQPQHF
TRBJ1-3,NA,TRBV18,NA,TGTGCCAGCTCACCACCGGCAGGGGTCGGAAACACCATATATTTT,CASSPPAGVGNTIYF
TRBJ2-7,NA,TRBV4-1,NA,TGCGCCAGCAGCCAAGGACAGATATCCTACGAGCAGTACTTC,CASSQGQISYEQYF
TRBJ2-3,NA,TRBV4-3,NA,TGCGCCAGCAGCCAAGACTGGGGGGGGGCGAGCACAGATACGCAGTATTTT,CASSQDWGGASTDTQYF
TRBJ1-5,NA,TRBV15,NA,TGTGCCACCAGCAGAGATCATCAGCCCCAGCATTTT,CATSRDHQPQHF
TRBJ1-2,TRBD1,TRBV2,NA,TGTGCCAGCAGCGGGGACAGGATCTTCGGCTATGGCTACACCTTC,CASSGDRIFGYGYTF
TRBJ1-5,NA,TRBV10-3,NA,TGTGCCATCAGTGAAGCAGGGTATAGCAATCAGCCCCAGCATTTT,CAISEAGYSNQPQHF
TRBJ1-2,TRBD1,TRBV5-1,NA,TGCGCCAGCGCACGGACAGGGGGGGCCGGCTACACCTTC,CASARTGGAGYTF
TRBJ2-1,NA,TRBV2,NA,TGTGCCAGCCCCGGAGCGGTTGAGAGCTCCTACAATGAGCAGTTCTTC,CASPGAVESSYNEQFF
TRBJ1-1,NA,TRBV28,NA,TGTGCCAGCAGTTCGGCCGCGAACACTGAAGCTTTCTTT,CASSSAANTEAFF
TRBJ2-5,NA,TRBV30,NA,TGTGCCTGGGAAGTATCACAAGAGACCCAGTACTTC,CAWEVSQETQYF
TRBJ1-1,NA,TRBV18,NA,TGTGCCAGCTCAGCAAGCATAGCCGACACTGAAGCTTTCTTT,CASSASIADTEAFF
TRBJ1-5,NA,TRBV30,NA,TGTGCCTTCGCTAGGAGGAATCAGCCCCAGCATTTT,CAFARRNQPQHF
TRBJ2-3,TRBD1,TRBV19,NA,TGTGCCAGTAGTAGCCCGGGACAGGGTAGAAGCACAGATACGCAGTATTTT,CASSSPGQGRSTDTQYF
TRBJ1-5,NA,TRBV20-1,many,TGCAGTGCTAGTGTCGCGGGGGGCGGGGGCAATCAGCCCCAGCATTTT,CSASVAGGGGNQPQHF
TRBJ1-6,NA,TRBV28,NA,TGTGCCAGCCTGAGGGGTATCCATAATTCACCCCTCCACTTT,CASLRGIHNSPLHF
TRBJ1-1,TRBD1,TRBV5-1,NA,TGCGCCAGCAGCTTGGGGCCAGGGACAGGGGACACTGAAGCTTTCTTT,CASSLGPGTGDTEAFF
TRBJ1-5,NA,TRBV7-2,NA,TGTGCCAGCAGCTTAGCAGGAAGGGGGGGCAATCAGCCCCAGCATTTT,CASSLAGRGGNQPQHF
TRBJ2-2,NA,TRBV5-1,NA,TGCGCCAGCAGCTCTGTCGTCGGGACCGGTTTCACCGGGGAGCTGTTTTTT,CASSSVVGTGFTGELFF
TRBJ2-5,TRBD2,TRBV19,NA,TGTGCCAGTATGGGACTAGCGGGAGTGGGGACCCAGTACTTC,CASMGLAGVGTQYF
TRBJ2-1,NA,TRBV6-5,NA,TGTGCCAGCAGTTCTCTCGCCGGCATCTCCTACAATGAGCAGTTCTTC,CASSSLAGISYNEQFF
TRBJ2-1,NA,TRBV4-3,NA,TGCGCCAGCAGCCACCCGATGGGCAGGCTGAGGAATGAGCAGTTCTTC,CASSHPMGRLRNEQFF
TRBJ1-5,NA,TRBV4-2,NA,TGTGCCAGCAGCCAAGATGTGTCCAACAGCAATCAGCCCCAGCATTTT,CASSQDVSNSNQPQHF
TRBJ2-3,NA,TRBV6-5,NA,TGTGCCAGCAGTAGGGACTCGGATACGCAGTATTTT,CASSRDSDTQYF
TRBJ2-2,TRBD2,TRBV6-1,NA,TGTGCCAGCAGTGGAACCCCGGGGGGTAGCGTGGGAACCGGGGAGCTGTTTTTT,CASSGTPGGSVGTGELFF
TRBJ1-2,NA,TRBV7-2,few,TGTGCCAGCAGCTTTTACAGGAACTATGGCTACACCTTC,CASSFYRNYGYTF